This T cell receptor (beta chain) appears in the sequencing data of a study of cytomegalovirus exposure and HLA in healthy donors. Per germline, CDR1 MGHRA and CDR2 YSYEKL. The CDR3 has 13 amino acids. Between the trimmed V and J ends, which lost 0 bases and 4 bases, there was a span of 6 bases. In the PCR, 60 Vbeta and 13 Jbeta primers were used. Measured with immunoSEQ multiplex PCR; TCRdb has only the in-frame clones, and not every one. Here the sample spans 55,000 to 65,000 clones, 65% to 90% being singletons. The sample was PBMCs. This TCR was sampled from a female donor in good health and CMV-seronegative. The chain carries TRBV4-1 and TRBJ1-1; D gene unclear. CDR3 coding DNA: TGCGCCAGCAGCCAAGACAGCGGCACTGAAGCTTTCTTT. Protein product: CASSQDSGTEAFF.